Listed here are 24 T cell receptor beta chains from one sample, sequenced in a study of identical twins. MiXCR was run by TCRdb on the 5' RACE reads, yielding one entry per CDR3 protein. The sample has around 280,000 distinct CDR3 sequences, under 9.5% seen once; the top ten hold around 2.1%. These data were likewise used in another study, on yellow fever vaccine responses in identical twins.

The sequencing input was memory (CD45RO+) T cells sorted from blood. The origin of the receptors is a young woman in good health.

The chain couples TRBV12-3 or TRBV12-4 to TRBJ2-7, with 9 positions matching TRBD1. The CDR3 is made up of 15 amino acids. V was clipped by 6 bases and J by 2 bases; unmatched bases: 8. The CDR3 here is CASRGEDRGPYEQYF. CDR3 coding DNA: TGTGCCAGCAGGGGGGAGGACAGGGGACCCTACGAGCAGTACTTC.

The chain is built from TRBV18 and TRBJ2-3, with D hard to call. Germline assignment: CDR1 KGHSH and CDR2 LQKENI. The CDR3 runs to 16 residues. Trimming pared 2 bases from V and 2 bases from J, leaving 14 bases between. As DNA, the CDR3 is TGTGCCAGCTCACCAATTGACCCACAACTCACAGATACGCAGTATTTT. It yields the protein CASSPIDPQLTDTQYF.

This clonotype turned up a few times. The chain is built from TRBV28 and TRBJ2-7; TRBD1 agrees at 7 bases. Germline V CDR1 and CDR2: MDHEN, SYDVKM. The CDR3 runs to 14 residues. V shed 6 bases, J shed 4 bases, and the junction held 9 bases outside the gene matches. The CDR3 here is CASRSPGTAYEQYF. In DNA form, the CDR3 reads TGTGCCAGCAGATCCCCCGGGACAGCGTACGAGCAGTACTTC. Supplemented by reference TRBV28 and TRBJ2-7, the full variable domain reads DVKVTQSSRYLVKRTGEKVFLECVQDMDHENMFWYRQDPGLGLRLIYFSYDVKMKEKGDIPEGYSVSREKKERFSLILESASTNQTSMYLCASRSPGTAYEQYFGPGTRLTVT.

This clonotype was seen many times. Compared with germline, one end of the junction differs, possibly owing to a read error. CDR3 coding DNA: TGTGCCAGCAGCTTATTAGGTCGGGGACAAGGCTTC. Its protein is CASSLLGRGQGF. The V call is TRBV7-2, the J call TRBJ1-2; tentative D call: TRBD1 (6 bases). The germline gives CDR1 SGHTA, CDR2 FQGNSA. The CDR3 loop spans 12 amino acids.

This clonotype occurred a few times. The rearrangement joins TRBV4-1 to TRBJ2-2, with D uncertain. Germline CDR1 reads MGHRA; CDR2 reads YSYEKL. This CDR3 has 14 residues. V gave up 4 bases and J gave up 1 base, with 7 bases separating them. The CDR3 DNA reads TGCGCCAGCAGCCTGTCGGTGAACACCGGGGAGCTGTTTTTT. Its protein is CASSLSVNTGELFF.

This sequence joins TRBV9 and TRBJ2-5; D is ambiguous. V was trimmed by 0 bases and J by 5 bases, leaving 14 bases between them. Germline V gene data show CDR1 as SGDLS and CDR2 as YYNGEE. This CDR3 region has 15 residues. CDR3 region: CASSVGRGDGETQYF. DNA for the CDR3: TGTGCCAGCAGCGTAGGTCGTGGTGATGGGGAGACCCAGTACTTC.

This clonotype has a count of ten or more. V and J are TRBV2 and TRBJ2-3; TRBD1 is a possible D gene (5 bases). The V end was cut by 4 bases, the J end by 1 base, with 15 bases between. The CDR3 totals 16 residues. In germline, CDR1 is SNHLY, CDR2 FYNNEI. CDR3: CASSVVGHVGTDTQYF. The CDR3 DNA follows: TGTGCCAGCAGTGTAGTGGGGCACGTCGGCACAGATACGCAGTATTTT.

This clonotype was found many times. The CDR3 protein is CASSLHRVGQETQYF. CDR3 nucleotides: TGTGCCAGCAGTCTCCACAGGGTAGGCCAAGAGACCCAGTACTTC. The gene calls are TRBV12-3 or TRBV12-4 and TRBJ2-5; a possible D gene is TRBD1 (6 bases). Deletions cut 5 bases from V and 1 base from J, with 14 bases between. This CDR3 is built from 15 residues.

The gene calls are TRBV28 and TRBJ2-1; 9 bases match TRBD1. Germline trimming cut 5 bases from V and 5 bases from J; bases unmatched to any gene: 10. The CDR3 extends over 16 amino acids. In germline, CDR1 is MDHEN, CDR2 SYDVKM. The CDR3 DNA is TGTGCCAGCAGTCCTCGGGACAGGGACCCGGACAATGAGCAGTTCTTC. Translated, it gives CASSPRDRDPDNEQFF.

This clonotype showed up just a few times. This chain links TRBV10-3 with TRBJ2-5; D is unresolved. Germline CDR1 is ENHRY and CDR2 is SYGVKD. The V end lost 6 bases, the J end lost 0 bases, and 8 bases lay between the germline ends. The CDR3 is made up of 13 amino acids. CDR3 nucleotides: TGTGCCATCAGCGGAGAGTACCAAGAGACCCAGTACTTC. This gives the protein CAISGEYQETQYF.

This clonotype was counted ten times or more. For the CDR3, the DNA is TGCGCCAGCAGCCTCTCGGGGGGTGGACAGTACAACATTCAGTACTTC. Amino acids: CASSLSGGGQYNIQYF. The chain recombines TRBV5-1 with TRBJ2-4; possibly TRBD2 for D (7 bases). The germline V gene encodes CDR1 SGHRS and CDR2 YFSETQ. This CDR3 spans 16 amino acids. V lost 4 bases, J lost 7 bases, and 21 bases lay in between.

The V gene is TRBV7-6, the J gene TRBJ2-7, with 7 bases lining up with TRBD1. The germline V gene has CDR1 SGHVS and CDR2 FNYEAQ. This CDR3 contains 16 residues. V lost 0 bases to trimming and J lost 3 bases; unmatched junction nucleotides: 8. CDR3 loop: CASSLALAGGNYEQYF. For the CDR3, the DNA is TGTGCCAGCAGCTTAGCGCTGGCAGGGGGTAACTACGAGCAGTACTTC.

The V and J genes are TRBV27 and TRBJ2-5; D possibly corresponds to TRBD1 (5 bases). With 4 bases removed from V and 6 bases from J, the gap between germline ends came to 12 bases. This CDR3 has 13 residues. Looked up from germline, CDR1 is MNHEY and CDR2 is SMNVEV (reference sequence). CDR3 in DNA: TGTGCCAGCAGTTCCCAGGGTTACCAGACCCAGTACTTC. Translating gives CASSSQGYQTQYF.

Note on this clonotype: One end of the junction is discordant with germline, which a read error may explain. V is TRBV19 and J is TRBJ2-2, with D tentatively TRBD1 or TRBD2 (5 bases each). This CDR3 spans 15 amino acids. The germline V gene has CDR1 LNHDA and CDR2 SQIVND (reference sequence). CDR3 sequence reads: CASSMGPGVTGEPFF. The CDR3 DNA reads as TGTGCCAGTAGTATGGGGCCCGGGGTCACCGGGGAGCCGTTTTTT. Complete variable domain (other parts from reference TRBV19 and TRBJ2-2): DGGITQSPKYLFRKEGQNVTLSCEQNLNHDAMYWYRQDPGQGLRLIYYSQIVNDFQKGDIAEGYSVSREKKESFPLTVTSAQKNPTAFYLCASSMGPGVTGEPFFGEGSRLTVL.

This clonotype was detected a few times. This chain connects TRBV2 to TRBJ1-1; possible D gene TRBD1, 6 bases. V was shortened by 6 bases and J by 0 bases, with 14 bases between the two germline ends. The CDR3 runs to 15 residues. In germline, CDR1 is SNHLY, CDR2 FYNNEI. CDR3 bases: TGTGCCAGCAGGCAAAAACAGGGCATGAACACTGAAGCTTTCTTT. It encodes CASRQKQGMNTEAFF.

This clonotype was seen ten or more times. The chain employs TRBV27 and TRBJ2-7; TRBD2 matches 10 bases. The CDR3 totals 15 residues. The germline gives CDR1 MNHEY, CDR2 SMNVEV (reference sequence). V was clipped by 4 bases and J by 0 bases; unmatched bases: 3. The CDR3 protein is CASSSSGGVSYEQYF. The CDR3 nucleotides are TGTGCCAGCAGTTCCAGCGGGGGGGTCTCCTACGAGCAGTACTTC.

This clonotype was recorded many times. The chain is built from TRBV6-2 or TRBV6-3 and TRBJ1-2, with 9 bases identical to TRBD1. The CDR3 runs 18 residues. Germline loops: CDR1 MNHEY, CDR2 SVGEGT. Germline trimming cut 0 bases from V and 2 bases from J; bases unmatched to any gene: 10. The CDR3 spells CASSYSMGQGIGNYGYTF. The CDR3 DNA sequence: TGTGCCAGCAGTTACTCGATGGGACAGGGCATCGGGAACTATGGCTACACCTTC.

The chain joins TRBV2 to TRBJ2-5; 10 bases agree with TRBD2. From germline, CDR1 is SNHLY and CDR2 FYNNEI. With 6 bases clipped from V and 2 bases from J, the junction kept 6 bases outside the gene matches. The CDR3 contains 15 residues. The CDR3: CASRLGTSAQETQYF. The CDR3 DNA follows: TGTGCCAGCAGATTGGGGACTAGCGCGCAAGAGACCCAGTACTTC.

The rearrangement links TRBV12-3 or TRBV12-4 to TRBJ1-2; a weak D match, TRBD1 (6 bases). This CDR3 has 15 residues. V dropped 2 bases and J dropped 6 bases, with 16 bases sitting between them. CDR3 region: CASSLRGHKGDGYTF. The CDR3, as DNA: TGTGCCAGCAGTTTAAGGGGACACAAAGGCGATGGCTACACCTTC.

This sequence joins TRBV19 and TRBJ1-2; D perhaps matches TRBD1 (6 bases). CDR3 length: 13 amino acids. Trimming shortened V by 7 bases and J by 3 bases, and 12 bases separated the two germline ends. Per the germline V gene, CDR1 is LNHDA and CDR2 is SQIVND (reference sequence). Written as DNA, the CDR3 is TGTGCCAGTATGGGCAGGGGAGACTATGGCTACACCTTC. Encoded protein: CASMGRGDYGYTF.

This clonotype was observed a few times. The chain combines TRBV6-1 with TRBJ2-3; TRBD2 aligns across 8 bases. The germline V gene has CDR1 MNHNS and CDR2 SASEGT. The V segment lost 4 bases and the J segment 0 bases; nucleotides outside the gene matches: 9. CDR3 size: 17 residues. The CDR3 sequence: CASSGGGRTISTDTQYF. DNA for the CDR3: TGTGCCAGCAGTGGGGGCGGGAGGACCATTAGCACAGATACGCAGTATTTT.

The CDR3 DNA reads TGTGCCAGCAGCCCGACGAGGGGAGCTTCCTACAATGAGCAGTTCTTC. Protein sequence: CASSPTRGASYNEQFF. This sequence joins TRBV7-2 and TRBJ2-1; D possibly matches TRBD1 or TRBD2 (5 bases each). From germline, CDR1 is SGHTA and CDR2 FQGNSA. The CDR3 has 16 amino acids. Trimming pared 5 bases from V and 1 base from J, leaving 15 bases between.

This clonotype was counted at least ten times. The rearrangement uses TRBV20-1 and TRBJ1-4, with D possibly being TRBD1 (5 bases). The germline gives CDR1 DFQATT, CDR2 SNEGSKA (reference sequence). This CDR3 has 17 residues. V was pared by 3 bases and J by 2 bases, with 19 bases between. The CDR3 here is CSASPLPFRGTNEKLFF. CDR3 bases: TGCAGTGCTAGCCCCCTCCCGTTCCGGGGGACTAATGAAAAACTGTTTTTT.

CDR3 in amino acids: CATELQRGELFF. CDR3 sequence (DNA): TGTGCCACCGAACTACAGCGCGGGGAGCTGTTTTTT. The genes are TRBV19 and TRBJ2-2; D remains ambiguous. V lost 10 bases to trimming and J lost 7 bases, with 13 bases between them. This CDR3 has 12 residues. CDR1 and CDR2 (germline): LNHDA, SQIVND (reference sequence). The whole variable domain, filled in from reference TRBV19 and TRBJ2-2, reads DGGITQSPKYLFRKEGQNVTLSCEQNLNHDAMYWYRQDPGQGLRLIYYSQIVNDFQKGDIAEGYSVSREKKESFPLTVTSAQKNPTAFYLCATELQRGELFFGEGSRLTVL.